This TCR beta chain was captured in a study of PD-1 blockade in classical Hodgkin lymphoma. Study in general: Once every 2 weeks, patients received intravenous nivolumab at 3 mg/kg. Study-level findings and limits: Compared with healthy donors, newly diagnosed patients reportedly showed lower baseline TCR diversity. Newly diagnosed patients and complete responders had comparable diversity at baseline.

Remarks on this clone: Antigen specificity is unknown.

Described time point: cycle 4 day 1 (C4D1), after less than seven weeks of nivolumab. Relapse was seen in all patients after autologous stem cell transplantation, and brentuximab vedotin exposure was variable. The CD4+ T cells used were purified from thawed PBMCs through magnetic negative selection. The germline CDR1 and CDR2 sequences are MNHEY and SMNVEV (reference sequence). V lost 4 bases, J lost 5 bases, and 11 bases lay in between. There are 13 residues in the CDR3. Generated by immunoSEQ multiplex PCR, the TCRdb table keeps only in-frame clones and is missing some. The sample shows about 18,000 clones, approximately 70% of them seen only once.

The chain carries TRBV27 and TRBJ2-5; D is uncertain. Source: CD4+ T cells from blood, taken before the fourth cycle of nivolumab. This clonotype originated in a human donor with classical Hodgkin lymphoma. CDR3 bases: TGTGCCAGCAGTTGGAGTGATCGGGAGACCCAGTACTTC. It encodes CASSWSDRETQYF.